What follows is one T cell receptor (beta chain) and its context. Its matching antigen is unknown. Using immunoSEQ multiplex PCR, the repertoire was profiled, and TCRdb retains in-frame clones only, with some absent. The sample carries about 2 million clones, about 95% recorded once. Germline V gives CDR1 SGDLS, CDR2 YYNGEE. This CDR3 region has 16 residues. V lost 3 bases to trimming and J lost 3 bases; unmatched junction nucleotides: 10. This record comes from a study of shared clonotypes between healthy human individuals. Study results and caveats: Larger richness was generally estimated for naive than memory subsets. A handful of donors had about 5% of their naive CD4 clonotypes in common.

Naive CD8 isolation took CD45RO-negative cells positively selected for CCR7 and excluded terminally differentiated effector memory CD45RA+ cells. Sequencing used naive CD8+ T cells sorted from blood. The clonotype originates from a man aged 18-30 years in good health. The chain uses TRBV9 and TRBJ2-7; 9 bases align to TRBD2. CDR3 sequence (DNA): TGTGCCAGCAGCGCCAACAGCGGGGGGCCTATCTACGAGCAGTACTTC. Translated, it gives CASSANSGGPIYEQYF.